These 26 T cell receptor beta chains originate from one sample sequenced in a study of cytomegalovirus exposure and HLA in healthy donors. Primers included in the PCR were 60 Vbeta and 13 Jbeta primers. Profiled with immunoSEQ multiplex PCR; TCRdb holds only in-frame clones, not every one. Of around 94,000 clones in the sample, 70% to 90% were seen once. Sample: PBMCs. The receptor source for this set is a man aged 35 to 55 in good health and CMV-seronegative.

The table lists this clone with a count of one. The chain recombines TRBV4-3 with TRBJ1-2, with 8 bases that match TRBD1. In germline, CDR1 is LGHNA, CDR2 YSLEER. The ends lost 4 bases at V and 0 bases at J; junction bases unmatched: 4. The CDR3 has 15 amino acids. DNA of the CDR3: TGCGCCAGCAGCCGAGAGGACAGGGCTAACTATGGCTACACCTTC. It codes for CASSREDRANYGYTF.

This clone came up a few times. The chain recombines TRBV19 with TRBJ2-1; tentative D call: TRBD2 (7 bases). V was cut by 6 bases and J by 4 bases, with 16 bases left in between. The CDR3 runs 15 residues. The germline gives CDR1 LNHDA, CDR2 SQIVND (reference sequence). Here the CDR3 reads CASRPPGGLYNEQFF. CDR3 DNA: TGTGCCAGTAGACCACCCGGGGGGCTATACAATGAGCAGTTCTTC. Full variable domain (rest looked up from reference TRBV19 and TRBJ2-1): DGGITQSPKYLFRKEGQNVTLSCEQNLNHDAMYWYRQDPGQGLRLIYYSQIVNDFQKGDIAEGYSVSREKKESFPLTVTSAQKNPTAFYLCASRPPGGLYNEQFFGPGTRLTVL.

The chain combines TRBV5-1 with TRBJ2-5; 7 nucleotides align to TRBD1. Germline values: CDR1 SGHRS, CDR2 YFSETQ. The V segment lost 4 bases and the J segment 5 bases; nucleotides outside the gene matches: 11. The length of the CDR3 is 15 residues. Written as DNA, the CDR3 is TGCGCCAGCAGCCGCACAGGGGTAACGGCGGAGACCCAGTACTTC. Encoded protein: CASSRTGVTAETQYF.

A single count supports this clone. The V gene is TRBV10-3, the J gene TRBJ1-4; D possibly corresponds to TRBD1 (5 bases). V dropped 8 bases and J dropped 1 base, with 8 bases sitting between them. CDR3 length: 13 amino acids. The V gene's germline CDR1 is ENHRY and CDR2 SYGVKD. The CDR3 spells CAIGRETNEKLFF. CDR3 in DNA: TGTGCCATCGGCAGGGAAACTAATGAAAAACTGTTTTTT.

The genes are TRBV7-2 and TRBJ1-2; TRBD1 agrees at 9 bases. The ends lost 4 bases at V and 12 bases at J; junction bases unmatched: 9. The CDR3 covers 13 residues. Germline V CDR1 and CDR2: SGHTA, FQGNSA. The CDR3 protein is CASSYRDRVIHTF. The CDR3 DNA reads as TGTGCCAGCAGCTACCGGGACAGGGTTATTCACACCTTC.

This clone was seen a handful of times. The V gene is TRBV9, the J gene TRBJ2-7; D gene uncertain. Trimming took off 0 bases at V and 6 bases at J, with 13 bases between the two ends. The CDR3 contains 14 residues. Germline V gives CDR1 SGDLS, CDR2 YYNGEE. The CDR3 nucleotides read TGTGCCAGCAGCGTAGACGGGTCCCTCCTCGAGCAGTACTTC. Amino acid sequence: CASSVDGSLLEQYF.

To note about this clone: Other DNA sequences from this sample encode an identical CDR3 as well. The chain has TRBV9 and TRBJ1-2, with D unclear. The germline CDR1 and CDR2 sequences are SGDLS and YYNGEE. CDR3 size: 13 residues. V lost 0 bases and J lost 2, with 5 bases in between. In DNA, the CDR3 is TGTGCCAGCAGCGTAGACAGCAACTATGGCTACACCTTC. Translating it yields CASSVDSNYGYTF.

The chain joins TRBV7-9 to TRBJ2-3; TRBD2 matches 13 bases. With 4 bases clipped from V and 0 bases from J, the junction kept 1 base outside the gene matches. CDR3 length equals 16 residues. The germline V gene has CDR1 SEHNR and CDR2 FQNEAQ (reference sequence). The CDR3 region is CASSSLAGGSTDTQYF. Here the CDR3 DNA reads TGTGCCAGCAGCTCACTAGCGGGGGGGAGCACAGATACGCAGTATTTT. The full variable domain, completed using reference TRBV7-9 and TRBJ2-3, is DTGVSQNPRHKITKRGQNVTFRCDPISEHNRLYWYRQTLGQGPEFLTYFQNEAQLEKSRLLSDRFSAERPKGSFSTLEIQRTEQGDSAMYLCASSSLAGGSTDTQYFGPGTRLTVL.

This clone has only a few counts. This chain links TRBV6-1 with TRBJ1-5, with D possibly being TRBD1 (6 bases). Trimming took off 0 bases at V and 4 bases at J, with 10 bases between the two ends. The length of the CDR3 is 15 residues. CDR1 is MNHNS, CDR2 SASEGT, per germline. CDR3 coding DNA: TGTGCCAGCAGTGAAGCGGACAGCTTTAATCAGCCCCAGCATTTT. It codes for CASSEADSFNQPQHF.

This chain links TRBV19 with TRBJ2-1; 10 nucleotides align to TRBD2. From germline, CDR1 is LNHDA and CDR2 SQIVND (reference sequence). The CDR3 has 16 residues. J lost 7 bases, V lost 1 base, and 7 bases had no gene match. The CDR3 sequence is CASSIASGGAGNEQFF. CDR3 coding DNA: TGTGCCAGTAGTATAGCGAGCGGGGGGGCGGGGAATGAGCAGTTCTTC.

Here the CDR3 reads CASSLAGGTWDEQFF. In DNA form, the CDR3 reads TGTGCCAGCAGCCTAGCGGGGGGGACCTGGGATGAGCAGTTCTTC. The rearrangement links TRBV6-5 to TRBJ2-1; 12 bases match TRBD2. Germline lookup yields CDR1 MNHEY and CDR2 SVGAGI. Trimming cost V 6 bases and J 8 bases; bases outside gene matches: 8. The CDR3 runs to 15 residues.

The chain employs TRBV29-1 and TRBJ1-2, with unresolved D. V was clipped by 4 bases and J by 4 bases, with 10 bases between them. This CDR3 is built from 12 residues. Germline CDR1 is SQVTM and CDR2 is ANQGSEA. The CDR3 is CSVADTTYGYTF. The DNA of the CDR3 is TGCAGCGTTGCAGATACTACCTATGGCTACACCTTC.

The chain carries TRBV2 and TRBJ2-1; 12 bases are shared with TRBD2. There are 16 residues in the CDR3. V shed 6 bases and J 1 base; nucleotides not matched to a gene: 4. The germline gives CDR1 SNHLY, CDR2 FYNNEI. The CDR3 DNA reads TGTGCCAGCAGCCTAGCGGGGGGGGAGTCCTACAATGAGCAGTTCTTC. Its protein product is CASSLAGGESYNEQFF.

This clone was found once. V gene TRBV18 combines with J gene TRBJ2-1, with 7 bases lining up with TRBD1. CDR1 and CDR2 (germline): KGHSH, LQKENI. Trimming removed 3 bases from V and 7 bases from J; junction bases left unmatched: 6. The CDR3 loop spans 14 amino acids. CDR3 sequence (DNA): TGTGCCAGCTCACCCACAAACAGGGGAAATGAGCAGTTCTTC. Amino acid sequence: CASSPTNRGNEQFF.

The rearrangement links TRBV29-1 to TRBJ1-4; D unclear. The germline V gene has CDR1 SQVTM and CDR2 ANQGSEA. This CDR3 is built from 12 residues. Trimming took off 1 base at V and 8 bases at J, with 8 bases between the two ends. The CDR3 loop is CSVEGGNEKLFF. CDR3 sequence (DNA): TGCAGCGTTGAAGGAGGGAACGAAAAACTGTTTTTT.

The rearrangement uses TRBV11-2 and TRBJ2-5; TRBD2 is a possible D gene (5 bases). The V gene lost 5 bases and the J gene lost 5 bases, with 9 bases spanning the gap. Germline CDR1 and CDR2: SGHAT and FQNNGV. CDR3 length equals 12 residues. The CDR3: CASSPPGETQYF. CDR3 nucleotide sequence: TGTGCCAGCAGCCCCCCGGGGGAGACCCAGTACTTC.

This clone was seen a handful of times. This chain links TRBV19 with TRBJ1-2; 9 bases map to TRBD1. Looked up from germline, CDR1 is LNHDA and CDR2 is SQIVND (reference sequence). Trimming removed 7 bases from V and 8 bases from J; junction bases left unmatched: 8. This CDR3 spans 13 amino acids. The CDR3 bases are TGTGCCAGTACTCCGGACAGGGGTGGAGGCTACACCTTC. It encodes CASTPDRGGGYTF.

In the case of this clone: Other DNA sequences within the sample encode an identical CDR3. The chain combines TRBV6-4 with TRBJ1-5; the D is unclear. Trimming removed 4 bases at V and 4 bases at J, with 8 bases between. The CDR3 has 13 residues. CDR1 MRHNA and CDR2 SNTAGT come from the germline V gene. In nucleotides, the CDR3 is TGTGCCAGCAGTGTCGGGGAAAATCAGCCCCAGCATTTT. Amino acids: CASSVGENQPQHF.

This chain links TRBV5-1 with TRBJ2-2; 7 bases are shared with TRBD2. The CDR3 totals 16 residues. With 4 bases clipped from V and 6 bases from J, the junction kept 12 bases outside the gene matches. CDR1 is SGHRS, CDR2 YFSETQ, per germline. The CDR3 loop is CASSPQERGDAGELFF. As DNA, the CDR3 is TGCGCCAGCAGCCCCCAAGAGCGGGGAGATGCCGGGGAGCTGTTTTTT. The full variable domain, its missing parts supplied by reference TRBV5-1 and TRBJ2-2, is KAGVTQTPRYLIKTRGQQVTLSCSPISGHRSVSWYQQTPGQGLQFLFEYFSETQRNKGNFPGRFSGRQFSNSRSEMNVSTLELGDSALYLCASSPQERGDAGELFFGEGSRLTVL.

The V call is TRBV12-5, the J call TRBJ1-1, with D possibly TRBD1 on 5 matching bases. Germline V CDR1 and CDR2: LGHNT, FRNRAP. CDR3 length equals 16 residues. Trimming removed 3 bases from V and 4 bases from J, with 18 bases in between. The CDR3 sequence: CASGFQTPSGGTEAFF. Here the CDR3 DNA reads TGTGCTAGTGGTTTCCAGACGCCCTCCGGGGGCACTGAAGCTTTCTTT.

This rearrangement joins TRBV4-3 to TRBJ2-7; 9 bases align to TRBD2. The CDR3 spans 16 residues. CDR1 and CDR2 (germline): LGHNA, YSLEER. Trimming at V came to 0 bases and at J to 7 bases, leaving 10 bases not matched to a gene. The CDR3 protein is CASSQDTGGGEEEQYF. The CDR3 DNA follows: TGCGCCAGCAGCCAAGATACGGGCGGGGGGGAGGAAGAGCAGTACTTC.

This chain connects TRBV27 to TRBJ2-2, with TRBD2 matching 7 bases. Germline CDR1 MNHEY, CDR2 SMNVEV (reference sequence). V lost 0 bases to trimming and J lost 3 bases; unmatched junction nucleotides: 10. CDR3 size: 18 residues. CDR3 nucleotide sequence: TGTGCCAGCAGTTTATCGAGGCCGAGACTAGCTCACACCGGGGAGCTGTTTTTT. It is translated as CASSLSRPRLAHTGELFF.

This chain uses TRBV7-6 with TRBJ1-6; TRBD1 might be the D (5 bases). Trimming cost V 5 bases and J 8 bases, with 16 bases left between them. This CDR3 spans 15 amino acids. CDR1 is SGHVS, CDR2 FNYEAQ, per germline. The CDR3 is CASSKTQGPDSPLHF. CDR3 nucleotide sequence: TGTGCCAGCAGCAAGACTCAGGGTCCGGATTCACCCCTCCACTTT.

This sequence joins TRBV11-3 and TRBJ2-2, with a weak D call TRBD1 (6 bases). Germline lookup yields CDR1 SGHNT and CDR2 YENEEA. Deletions cut 5 bases from V and 1 base from J, with 11 bases between. This CDR3 comprises 15 residues. CDR3 in amino acids: CASSHRVRNTGELFF. CDR3 in DNA: TGTGCCAGCAGCCACAGGGTTCGGAACACCGGGGAGCTGTTTTTT.

This sequence joins TRBV21-1 and TRBJ2-7; the table's D gene call, TRBD1, was not cross checked with the DNA. TRBV21-1 is annotated as a pseudogene. The CDR3 has 14 residues. The CDR3 region is CASSNGRGSYEQYF. CDR3 bases: TGTGCCAGCAGCAATGGCAGGGGGTCCTACGAGCAGTACTTC.

The chain joins TRBV28 to TRBJ1-2; 9 positions agree with TRBD1. V dropped 7 bases and J dropped 7; count of bases not matched to a gene: 4. CDR1 is MDHEN and CDR2 is SYDVKM in the germline V gene. The CDR3 has 12 residues. CDR3 in amino acids: CASTTGQGGYTF. The CDR3, as DNA: TGTGCCAGCACCACGGGACAGGGTGGCTACACCTTC.